This T cell receptor (beta chain) was identified in a study of T-cell memory formation after mild COVID-19. Study as a whole: In these data, TCR clusters were largely donor specific. The study, taken as a whole, reports: Within pre-infection memory, some responding clones were found, suggesting cross-reactive memory joined.

TCRdb re-called the 5' RACE reads through MiXCR, storing one row per CDR3 protein. The table lists some 120,000 distinct CDR3 sequences, roughly 15% of them singletons. This clonotype was seen a handful of times. Antigen unknown. The CDR3 contains 15 residues. The ends were cut back, 4 bases at V and 0 bases at J, with 10 bases in the middle. V gene TRBV12-3 or TRBV12-4 combines with J gene TRBJ2-1, with D possibly being TRBD1 (5 bases). The source of this sequence is an adult woman who had mild COVID-19 (a few samples of this study predate the infection). Cell type and time point are not known. The material sequenced was PBMCs or a T cell subset sorted from them (not recorded which). The CDR3: CASSSQGPSYNEQFF. The CDR3 DNA sequence: TGTGCCAGCAGTTCTCAGGGCCCCTCCTACAATGAGCAGTTCTTC.